A selection of T cell receptor beta chains follows, all from one sample in a study of CD8+ T cells in alopecia areata. The repertoire was sequenced with immunoSEQ multiplex PCR; TCRdb's copy has only in-frame clones and lacks some. The repertoire has 150,000 to 250,000 clones, roughly three fifths of them found once; the top ten carry approximately 3.3%. The sequencing used CD4+ T cells sorted from blood, collected at week 4, from a patient treated with tofacitinib. These receptors all stem from a human donor with alopecia areata. Each CDR3 is given with its conserved first and last residue. A D gene is named only where the DNA matches it firmly. Not all rows give a size; the values are once, few, many and, for expanded clones, a class.

TRBV25-1	NA	TRBJ2-6	NA	TGTGCCAGCAGTGAAGTCGGGGGCTGGGCCAACGTCCTGACTTTC	CASSEVGGWANVLTF
TRBV11-2	few	TRBJ2-7	NA	TGTGCCAGCAGCTTTAATTCAGGTTCCTACGAGCAGTACTTC	CASSFNSGSYEQYF
TRBV27	NA	TRBJ2-1	NA	TGTGCCAGCAGTTTATCGTGGACAGCCTACAATGAGCAGTTCTTC	CASSLSWTAYNEQFF
TRBV19	NA	TRBJ2-3	TRBD2	TGTGCCAGTAGTATGGAAGCGGGGGCTGTAGCTACGCAGTATTTT	CASSMEAGAVATQYF
TRBV15	NA	TRBJ1-2	NA	TGTGCCACCTCCCTTTCTGCAGGGGAAGGCTACACCTTC	CATSLSAGEGYTF
TRBV2	few	TRBJ2-3	NA	TGTGCCAGCATGGTGGGGTTCACAGATACGCAGTATTTT	CASMVGFTDTQYF
TRBV5-1	few	TRBJ1-5	NA	TGCGCCAGCAGCCCGGATGAGGGTGGCAATCAGCCCCAGCATTTT	CASSPDEGGNQPQHF
TRBV7-9	few	TRBJ2-5	NA	TGTGCCAGCAGCCCCCGGGAGACCCAGTACTTC	CASSPRETQYF
TRBV30	once	TRBJ2-5	NA	TGTGCCTGGAGTACTCTTGGGACCCAGTACTTC	CAWSTLGTQYF
TRBV30	NA	TRBJ2-7	NA	TGTGCCTGTGGCTCCTACGAGCAGTACTTC	CACGSYEQYF
TRBV7-2	NA	TRBJ2-5	NA	TGTGCCAGCAGCCCTGGGCGAGAGACCCAGTACTTC	CASSPGRETQYF
TRBV2	NA	TRBJ2-6	NA	TGTGCCAGCAGCAGGGCAACAGGGGCCAACGTCCTGACTTTC	CASSRATGANVLTF
TRBV5-5	NA	TRBJ1-5	TRBD1	TGTGCCAGCAGCTTGGCCGTAGGGACAGAGGAGCCCCAGCATTTT	CASSLAVGTEEPQHF
TRBV2	NA	TRBJ1-1	NA	TGTGCCAGCAACTTAGACAACTTCACTGAAGCTTTCTTT	CASNLDNFTEAFF
TRBV6-1	NA	TRBJ1-2	TRBD1	TGTGCCAGCAGCCTAGGACAGGGGAACTATGGCTACACCTTC	CASSLGQGNYGYTF
TRBV29-1	NA	TRBJ1-1	TRBD1	TGCAGCGTTGAAAAACAACCACAGGGGCAGGGAACTGAAGCTTTCTTT	CSVEKQPQGQGTEAFF
TRBV29-1	few	TRBJ2-3	NA	TGCAGCGTTGCCGTGGGAGGAGCAGATACGCAGTATTTT	CSVAVGGADTQYF
TRBV5-1	NA	TRBJ1-1	NA	TGCGCCAGCAGCGCGCCCGGTCTAGCAGCTTTCTTT	CASSAPGLAAFF